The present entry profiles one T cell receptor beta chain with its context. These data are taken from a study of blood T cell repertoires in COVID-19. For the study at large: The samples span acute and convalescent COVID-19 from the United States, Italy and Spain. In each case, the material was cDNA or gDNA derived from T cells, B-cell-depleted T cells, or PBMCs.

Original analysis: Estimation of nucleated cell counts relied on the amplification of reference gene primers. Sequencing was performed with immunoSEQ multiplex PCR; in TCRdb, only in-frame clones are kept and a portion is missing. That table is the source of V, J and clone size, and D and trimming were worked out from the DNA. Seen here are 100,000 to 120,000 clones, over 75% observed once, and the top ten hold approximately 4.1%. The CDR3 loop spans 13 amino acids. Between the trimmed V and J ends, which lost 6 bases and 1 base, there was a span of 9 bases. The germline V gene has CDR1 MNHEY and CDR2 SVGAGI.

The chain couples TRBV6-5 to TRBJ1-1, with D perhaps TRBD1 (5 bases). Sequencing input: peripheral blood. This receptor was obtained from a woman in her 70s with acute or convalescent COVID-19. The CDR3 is CASRPGGNTEAFF. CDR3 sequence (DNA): TGTGCCAGCAGACCGGGGGGGAACACTGAAGCTTTCTTT.